This T cell receptor beta chain appears in the sequencing data of a study of identical twins. Template switching added a universal primer site, and cDNA bore unique molecular identifiers. TCRdb passed the 5' RACE reads through MiXCR, listing each CDR3 protein once. The sample shows about 570,000 distinct CDR3 sequences, around a tenth of them seen only once. This clonotype was counted at least ten times. These data also featured in a second study, about yellow fever vaccine responses in identical twins. Per that paper: Reportedly, the response of twins' T cells to the vaccine seemed partly convergent, partly personalized.

Sequencing input: PBMCs. The TCR originated in a woman between 18 and 30 years old in good health.

The CDR3 protein is CASRGDMNQPQHF. CDR3 coding DNA: TGTGCCAGCCGCGGGGACATGAATCAGCCCCAGCATTTT. The chain links TRBV27 to TRBJ1-5, with D possibly matching TRBD1 (6 bases). Trimming took off 8 bases at V and 4 bases at J, with 12 bases between the two ends. In germline, CDR1 is MNHEY, CDR2 SMNVEV (reference sequence). The CDR3 has 13 amino acids.